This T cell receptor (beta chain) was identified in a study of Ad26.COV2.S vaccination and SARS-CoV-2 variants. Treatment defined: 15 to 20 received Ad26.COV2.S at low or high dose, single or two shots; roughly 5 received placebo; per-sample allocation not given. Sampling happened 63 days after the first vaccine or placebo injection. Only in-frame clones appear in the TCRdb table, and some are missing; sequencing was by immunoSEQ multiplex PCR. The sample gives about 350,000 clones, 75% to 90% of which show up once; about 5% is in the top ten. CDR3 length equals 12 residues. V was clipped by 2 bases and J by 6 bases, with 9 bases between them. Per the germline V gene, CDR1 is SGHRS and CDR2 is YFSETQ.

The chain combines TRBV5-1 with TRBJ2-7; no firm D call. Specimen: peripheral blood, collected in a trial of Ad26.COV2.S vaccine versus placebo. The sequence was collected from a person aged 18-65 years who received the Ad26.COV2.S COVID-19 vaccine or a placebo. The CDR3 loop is CASSLGQAEQYF. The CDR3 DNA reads TGCGCCAGCAGCTTAGGTCAGGCCGAGCAGTACTTC.